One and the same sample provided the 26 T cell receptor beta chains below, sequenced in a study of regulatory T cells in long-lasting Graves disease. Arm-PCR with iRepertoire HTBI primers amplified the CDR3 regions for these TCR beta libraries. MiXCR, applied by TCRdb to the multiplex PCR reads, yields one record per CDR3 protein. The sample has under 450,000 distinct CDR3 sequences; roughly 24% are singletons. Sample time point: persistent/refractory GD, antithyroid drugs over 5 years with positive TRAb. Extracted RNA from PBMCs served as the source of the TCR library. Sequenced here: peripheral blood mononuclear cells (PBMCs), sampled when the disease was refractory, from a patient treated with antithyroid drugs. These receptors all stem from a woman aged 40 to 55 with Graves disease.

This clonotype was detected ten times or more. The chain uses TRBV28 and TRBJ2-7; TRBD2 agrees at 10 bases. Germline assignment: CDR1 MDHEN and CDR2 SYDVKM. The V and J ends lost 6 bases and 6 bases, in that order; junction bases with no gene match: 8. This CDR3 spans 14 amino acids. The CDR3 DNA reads TGTGCCAGCAGCATTACTAGCGGGAATGCCGAGCAGTACTTC. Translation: CASSITSGNAEQYF.

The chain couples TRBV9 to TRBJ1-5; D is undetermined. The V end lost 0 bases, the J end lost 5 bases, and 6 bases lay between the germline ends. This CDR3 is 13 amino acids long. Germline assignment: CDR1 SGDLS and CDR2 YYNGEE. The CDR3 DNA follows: TGTGCCAGCAGCGTAGGGGCCGATCAGCCCCAGCATTTT. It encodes CASSVGADQPQHF.

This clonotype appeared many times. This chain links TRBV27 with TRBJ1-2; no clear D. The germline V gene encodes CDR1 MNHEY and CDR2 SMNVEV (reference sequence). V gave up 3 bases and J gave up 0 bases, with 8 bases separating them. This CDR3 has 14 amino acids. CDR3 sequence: CASSFRATNYGYTF. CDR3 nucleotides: TGTGCCAGCAGTTTTCGGGCAACTAACTATGGCTACACCTTC.

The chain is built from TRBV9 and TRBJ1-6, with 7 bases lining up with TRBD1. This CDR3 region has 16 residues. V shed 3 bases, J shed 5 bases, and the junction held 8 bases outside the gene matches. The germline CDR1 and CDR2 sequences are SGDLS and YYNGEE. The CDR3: CASSARGDRNNSPLHF. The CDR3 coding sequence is TGTGCCAGCAGCGCGCGAGGGGACAGAAATAATTCACCCCTCCACTTT.

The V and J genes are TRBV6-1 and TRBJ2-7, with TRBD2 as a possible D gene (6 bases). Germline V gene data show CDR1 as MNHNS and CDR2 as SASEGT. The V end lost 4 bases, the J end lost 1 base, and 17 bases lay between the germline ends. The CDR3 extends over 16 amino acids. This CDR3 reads CASSGPGTGGSYEQYF. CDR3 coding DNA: TGTGCCAGCAGTGGCCCCGGGACTGGTGGATCCTACGAGCAGTACTTC.

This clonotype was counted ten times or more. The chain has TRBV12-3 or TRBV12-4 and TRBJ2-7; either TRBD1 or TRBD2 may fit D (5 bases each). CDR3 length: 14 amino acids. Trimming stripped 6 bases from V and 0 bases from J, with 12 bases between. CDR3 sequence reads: CASSPGTLSYEQYF. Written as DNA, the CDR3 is TGTGCCAGCAGCCCCGGGACCCTCTCCTACGAGCAGTACTTC.

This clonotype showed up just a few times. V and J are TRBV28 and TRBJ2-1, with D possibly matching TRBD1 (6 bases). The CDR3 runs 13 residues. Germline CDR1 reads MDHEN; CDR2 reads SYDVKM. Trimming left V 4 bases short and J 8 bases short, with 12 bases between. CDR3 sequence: CASSSYRADEQFF. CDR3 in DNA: TGTGCCAGCAGTTCTTACAGGGCAGATGAGCAGTTCTTC.

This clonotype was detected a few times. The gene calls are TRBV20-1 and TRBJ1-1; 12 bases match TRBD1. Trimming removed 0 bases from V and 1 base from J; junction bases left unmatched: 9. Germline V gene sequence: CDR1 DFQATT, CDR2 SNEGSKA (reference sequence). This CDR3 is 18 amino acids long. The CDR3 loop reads CSARDLPGTGGQNTEAFF. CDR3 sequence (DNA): TGCAGTGCTAGAGATCTACCTGGGACAGGGGGCCAGAACACTGAAGCTTTCTTT.

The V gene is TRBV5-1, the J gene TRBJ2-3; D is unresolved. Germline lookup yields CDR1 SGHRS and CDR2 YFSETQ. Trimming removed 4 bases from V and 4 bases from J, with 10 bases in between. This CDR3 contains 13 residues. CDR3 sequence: CASSGPSADTQYF. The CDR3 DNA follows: TGCGCCAGCAGCGGACCGTCGGCAGATACGCAGTATTTT.

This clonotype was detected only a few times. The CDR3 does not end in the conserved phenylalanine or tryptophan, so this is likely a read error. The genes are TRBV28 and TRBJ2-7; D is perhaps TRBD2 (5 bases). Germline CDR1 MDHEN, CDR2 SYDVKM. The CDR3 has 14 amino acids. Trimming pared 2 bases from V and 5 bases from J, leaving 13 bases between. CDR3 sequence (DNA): TGTGCCAGCAGTTTAACGGGGTTGTTCGACGAGCAGTACCTC. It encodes CASSLTGLFDEQYL.

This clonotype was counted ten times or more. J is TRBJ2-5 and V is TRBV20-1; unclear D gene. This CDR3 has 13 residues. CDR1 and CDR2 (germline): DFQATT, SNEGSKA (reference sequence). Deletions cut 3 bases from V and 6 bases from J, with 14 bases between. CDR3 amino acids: CSARDLGPQTQYF. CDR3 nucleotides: TGCAGTGCTAGGGACCTTGGTCCCCAGACCCAGTACTTC.

The chain's CDR3 is CASSPREGASIRETQYF. The CDR3, as DNA: TGTGCCAGCAGCCCCCGGGAAGGGGCCTCAATACGGGAGACCCAGTACTTC. The genes are TRBV7-8 and TRBJ2-5; tentatively, D is TRBD1 or TRBD2 (5 bases each). The CDR3 is made up of 17 amino acids. Germline V gene lookup returns CDR1 SGHVS and CDR2 FQNEAQ. Trimming shortened V by 5 bases and J by 5 bases, and 24 bases separated the two germline ends.

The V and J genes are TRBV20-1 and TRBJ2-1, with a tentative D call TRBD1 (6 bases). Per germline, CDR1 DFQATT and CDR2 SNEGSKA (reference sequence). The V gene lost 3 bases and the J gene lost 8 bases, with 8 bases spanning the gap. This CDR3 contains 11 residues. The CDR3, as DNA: TGCAGTGCTAGGACAGGTTATGAGCAGTTCTTC. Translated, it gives CSARTGYEQFF.

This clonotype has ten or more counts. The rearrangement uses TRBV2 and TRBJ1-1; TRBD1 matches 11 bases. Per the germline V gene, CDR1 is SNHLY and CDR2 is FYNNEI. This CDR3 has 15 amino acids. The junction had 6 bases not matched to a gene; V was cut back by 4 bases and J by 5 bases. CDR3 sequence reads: CASSAWTGGFTEAFF. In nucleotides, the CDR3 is TGTGCCAGCAGTGCTTGGACAGGGGGCTTTACTGAAGCTTTCTTT.

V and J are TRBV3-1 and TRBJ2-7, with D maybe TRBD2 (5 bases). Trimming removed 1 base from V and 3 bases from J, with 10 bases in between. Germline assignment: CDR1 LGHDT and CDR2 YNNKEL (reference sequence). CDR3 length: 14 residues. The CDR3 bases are TGTGCCAGCAGCCAAGCACTAGATTTCTACGAGCAGTACTTC. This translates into CASSQALDFYEQYF.

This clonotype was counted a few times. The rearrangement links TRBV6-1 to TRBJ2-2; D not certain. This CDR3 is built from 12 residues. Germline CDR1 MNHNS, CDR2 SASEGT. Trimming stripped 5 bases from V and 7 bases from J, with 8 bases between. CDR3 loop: CASSTSIGELFF. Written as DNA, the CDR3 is TGTGCCAGCAGTACGTCCATCGGGGAGCTGTTTTTT.

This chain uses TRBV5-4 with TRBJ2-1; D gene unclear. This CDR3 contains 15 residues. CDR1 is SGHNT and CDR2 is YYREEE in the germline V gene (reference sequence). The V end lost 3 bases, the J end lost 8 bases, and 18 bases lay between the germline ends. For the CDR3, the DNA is TGTGCCAGCAGCTCCCTGGTAGGGCTAGGCTATGAGCAGTTCTTC. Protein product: CASSSLVGLGYEQFF.

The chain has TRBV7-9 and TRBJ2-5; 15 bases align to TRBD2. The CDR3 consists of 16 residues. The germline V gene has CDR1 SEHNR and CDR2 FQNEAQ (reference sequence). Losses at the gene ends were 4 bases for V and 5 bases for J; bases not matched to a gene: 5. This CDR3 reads CASSSGTSGRWETQYF. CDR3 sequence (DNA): TGTGCCAGCAGCTCCGGGACTAGCGGGAGGTGGGAGACCCAGTACTTC.

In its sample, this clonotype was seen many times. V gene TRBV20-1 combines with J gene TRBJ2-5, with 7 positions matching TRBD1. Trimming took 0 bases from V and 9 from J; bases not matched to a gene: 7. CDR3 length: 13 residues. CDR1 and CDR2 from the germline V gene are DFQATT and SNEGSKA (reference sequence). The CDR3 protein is CSARDRGTVAQYF. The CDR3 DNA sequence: TGCAGTGCTAGAGATCGAGGGACAGTCGCCCAGTACTTC.

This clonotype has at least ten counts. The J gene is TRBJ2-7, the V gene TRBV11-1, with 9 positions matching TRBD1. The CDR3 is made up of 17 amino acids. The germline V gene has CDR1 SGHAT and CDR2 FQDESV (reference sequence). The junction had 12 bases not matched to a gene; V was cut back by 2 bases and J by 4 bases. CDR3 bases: TGTGCCAGCAGCTTACCTGGACTGGGACAGGGCAGGTACGAGCAGTACTTC. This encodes CASSLPGLGQGRYEQYF.

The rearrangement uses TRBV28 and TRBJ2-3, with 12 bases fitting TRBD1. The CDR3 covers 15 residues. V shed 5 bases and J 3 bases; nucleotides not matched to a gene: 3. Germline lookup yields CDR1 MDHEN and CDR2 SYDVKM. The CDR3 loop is CASSQGQGATDTQYF. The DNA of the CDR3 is TGTGCCAGCAGTCAGGGACAGGGGGCTACAGATACGCAGTATTTT.

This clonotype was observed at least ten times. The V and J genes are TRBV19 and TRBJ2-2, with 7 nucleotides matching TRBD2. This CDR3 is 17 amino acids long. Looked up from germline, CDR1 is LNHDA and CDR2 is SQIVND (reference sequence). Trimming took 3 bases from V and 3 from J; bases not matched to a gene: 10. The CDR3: CASSMPWTRRDTGELFF. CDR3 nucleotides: TGTGCCAGTAGTATGCCTTGGACTAGGAGAGACACCGGGGAGCTGTTTTTT.

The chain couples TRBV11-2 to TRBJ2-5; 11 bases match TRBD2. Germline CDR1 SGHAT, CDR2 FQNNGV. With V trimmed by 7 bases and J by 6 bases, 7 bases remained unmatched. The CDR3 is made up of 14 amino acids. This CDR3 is CASNPTSGKKTQYF. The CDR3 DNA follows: TGTGCCAGCAACCCGACTAGCGGGAAAAAGACCCAGTACTTC.

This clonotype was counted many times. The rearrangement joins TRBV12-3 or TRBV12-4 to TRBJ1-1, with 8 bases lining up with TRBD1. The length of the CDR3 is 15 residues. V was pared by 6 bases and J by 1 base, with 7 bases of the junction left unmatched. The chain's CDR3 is CASSPAGTGNTEAFF. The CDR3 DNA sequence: TGTGCCAGCAGCCCCGCGGGGACAGGGAACACTGAAGCTTTCTTT.

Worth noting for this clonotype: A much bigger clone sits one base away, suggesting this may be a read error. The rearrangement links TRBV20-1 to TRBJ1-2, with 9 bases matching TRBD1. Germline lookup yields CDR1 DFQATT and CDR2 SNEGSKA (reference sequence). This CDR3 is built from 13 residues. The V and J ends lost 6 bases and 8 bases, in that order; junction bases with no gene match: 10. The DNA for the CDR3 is TGCAGTGCCTCCGGGACAGGGCCGGGAGGCTACACCTTC. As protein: CSASGTGPGGYTF.

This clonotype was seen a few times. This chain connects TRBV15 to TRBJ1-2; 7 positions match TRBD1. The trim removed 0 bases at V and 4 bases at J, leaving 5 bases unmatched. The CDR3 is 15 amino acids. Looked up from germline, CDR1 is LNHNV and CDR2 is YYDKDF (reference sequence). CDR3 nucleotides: TGTGCCACCAGCAGAGATCCCGACAGGGTCTATGGCTACACCTTC. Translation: CATSRDPDRVYGYTF.